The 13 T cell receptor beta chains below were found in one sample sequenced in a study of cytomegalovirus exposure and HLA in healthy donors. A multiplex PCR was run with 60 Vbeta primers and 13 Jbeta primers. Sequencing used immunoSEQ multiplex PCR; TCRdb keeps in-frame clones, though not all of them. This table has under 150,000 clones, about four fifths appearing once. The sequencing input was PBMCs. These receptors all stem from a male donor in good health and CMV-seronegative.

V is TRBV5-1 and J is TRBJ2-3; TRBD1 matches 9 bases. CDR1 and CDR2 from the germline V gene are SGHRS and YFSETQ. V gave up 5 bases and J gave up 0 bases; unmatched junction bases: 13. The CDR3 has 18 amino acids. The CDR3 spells CASSSPAPGTGSTDTQYF. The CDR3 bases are TGCGCCAGCAGTTCTCCTGCCCCTGGGACAGGGAGCACAGATACGCAGTATTTT.

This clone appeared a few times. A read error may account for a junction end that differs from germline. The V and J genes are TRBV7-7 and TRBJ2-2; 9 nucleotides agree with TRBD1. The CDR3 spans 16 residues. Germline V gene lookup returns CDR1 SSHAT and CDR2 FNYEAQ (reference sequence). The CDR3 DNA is TGTGCTAGCAGCTTTACAGGGGGCGCAGTGCCCGGGGAGCTGTTTTTT. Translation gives CASSFTGGAVPGELFF.

The CDR3, as DNA: TGTGCCAGCAGCTTAGGGTACAGGGGGCGAGAGACCCAGTACTTC. It is translated as CASSLGYRGRETQYF. The chain links TRBV7-2 to TRBJ2-5; 9 positions agree with TRBD1. Germline assignment: CDR1 SGHTA and CDR2 FQGNSA. V lost 1 base, J lost 4 bases, and 4 bases stayed unmatched. The CDR3 is made up of 15 amino acids.

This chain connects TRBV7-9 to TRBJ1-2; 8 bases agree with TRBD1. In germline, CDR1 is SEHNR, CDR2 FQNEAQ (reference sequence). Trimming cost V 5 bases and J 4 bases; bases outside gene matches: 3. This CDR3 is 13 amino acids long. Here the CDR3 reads CASSHQGAYGYTF. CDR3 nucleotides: TGTGCCAGCAGCCACCAGGGGGCCTATGGCTACACCTTC.

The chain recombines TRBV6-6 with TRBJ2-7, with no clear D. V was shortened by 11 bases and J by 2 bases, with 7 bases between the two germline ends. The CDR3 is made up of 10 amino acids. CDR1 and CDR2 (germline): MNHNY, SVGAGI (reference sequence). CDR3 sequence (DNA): TGTGCCGGGCCCCCCTACGAGCAGTACTTC. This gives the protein CAGPPYEQYF.

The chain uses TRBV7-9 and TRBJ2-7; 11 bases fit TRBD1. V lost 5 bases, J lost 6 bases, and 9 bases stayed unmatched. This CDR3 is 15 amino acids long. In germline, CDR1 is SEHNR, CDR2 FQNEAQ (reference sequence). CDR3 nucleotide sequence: TGTGCCAGCAGCGTCGCCGGGACAGGGGGGCGCGAGCAGTACTTC. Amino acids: CASSVAGTGGREQYF.

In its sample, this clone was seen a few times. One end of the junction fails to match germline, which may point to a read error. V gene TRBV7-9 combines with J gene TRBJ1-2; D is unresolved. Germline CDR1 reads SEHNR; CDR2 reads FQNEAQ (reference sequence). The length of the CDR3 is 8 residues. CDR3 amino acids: CSSSPRTF. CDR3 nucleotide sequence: TGTTCCAGCAGCCCCCGCACCTTC.

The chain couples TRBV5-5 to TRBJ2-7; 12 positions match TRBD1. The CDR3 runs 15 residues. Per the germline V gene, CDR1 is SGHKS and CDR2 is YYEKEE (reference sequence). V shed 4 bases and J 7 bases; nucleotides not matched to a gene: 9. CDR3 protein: CASSRPGTGGREQYF. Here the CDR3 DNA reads TGTGCCAGCAGCCGACCCGGGACAGGGGGCCGTGAGCAGTACTTC.

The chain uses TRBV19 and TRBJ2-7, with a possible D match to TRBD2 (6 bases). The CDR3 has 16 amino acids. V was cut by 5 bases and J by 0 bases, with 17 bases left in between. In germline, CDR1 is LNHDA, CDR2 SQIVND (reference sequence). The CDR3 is CASSGGTLGFSYEQYF. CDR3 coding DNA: TGTGCCAGTAGTGGGGGGACTTTGGGGTTCTCCTACGAGCAGTACTTC.

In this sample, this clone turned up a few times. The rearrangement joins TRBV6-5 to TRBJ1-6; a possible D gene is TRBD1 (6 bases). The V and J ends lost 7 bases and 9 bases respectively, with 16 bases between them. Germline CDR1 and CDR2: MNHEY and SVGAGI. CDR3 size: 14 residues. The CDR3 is CASIKAPDSSPLHF. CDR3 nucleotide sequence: TGTGCCAGCATCAAAGCCCCGGACAGTTCACCCCTCCACTTT.

The CDR3 nucleotides read TGTGCCAGTAGTATCCCGGGACAGGGGGTTTACGAGCAGTACTTC. Translation: CASSIPGQGVYEQYF. The chain carries TRBV19 and TRBJ2-7; 11 bases are shared with TRBD1. V lost 3 bases to trimming and J lost 4 bases; unmatched junction nucleotides: 5. The V gene's germline CDR1 is LNHDA and CDR2 SQIVND (reference sequence). The CDR3 consists of 15 residues.

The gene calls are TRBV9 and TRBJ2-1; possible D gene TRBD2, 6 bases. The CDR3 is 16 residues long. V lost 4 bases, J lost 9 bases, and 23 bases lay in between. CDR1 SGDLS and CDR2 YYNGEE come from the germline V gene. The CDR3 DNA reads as TGTGCCAGCAGCAGGGGACGGCGGGGCGACATCTTTGAGCAGTTCTTC. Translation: CASSRGRRGDIFEQFF. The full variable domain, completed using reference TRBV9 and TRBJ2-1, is DSGVTQTPKHLITATGQRVTLRCSPRSGDLSVYWYQQSLDQGLQFLIQYYNGEERAKGNILERFSAQQFPDLHSELNLSSLELGDSALYFCASSRGRRGDIFEQFFGPGTRLTVL.

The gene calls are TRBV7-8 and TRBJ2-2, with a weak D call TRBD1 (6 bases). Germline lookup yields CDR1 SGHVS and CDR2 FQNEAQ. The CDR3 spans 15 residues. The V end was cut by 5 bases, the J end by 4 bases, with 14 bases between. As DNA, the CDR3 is TGTGCCAGCAGCCCCGCCAGGGGACCCACCGGGGAGCTGTTTTTT. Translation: CASSPARGPTGELFF.